The 30 T cell receptor beta chains below were found in one sample sequenced in a study of CD8+ T cells in alopecia areata. Following RNA extraction, reverse transcription yielded cDNA that acted as the sequencing template. The assay was immunoSEQ multiplex PCR, and TCRdb's table has in-frame clones only and misses some. The table lists around 290,000 clones, 58% of them singletons. The treatment was: oral pan-JAK inhibitor, 5-10 mg twice daily. This material consisted of CD4+ T cells sorted from blood, taken at week 24, from a patient treated with tofacitinib. These receptors were obtained from a human donor with alopecia areata.

CDR3 sequence reads: CASSGVVQGDEKLFF. DNA for the CDR3: TGTGCCAGCAGTGGGGTTGTGCAGGGCGATGAAAAACTGTTTTTT. The rearrangement joins TRBV2 to TRBJ1-4; possible D gene TRBD1, 5 bases. Germline CDR1 is SNHLY and CDR2 is FYNNEI. The length of the CDR3 is 15 residues. Trimming took off 4 bases at V and 6 bases at J, with 15 bases between the two ends.

V and J are TRBV5-4 and TRBJ2-1, with 8 bases that match TRBD2. The germline gives CDR1 SGHNT, CDR2 YYREEE (reference sequence). J gave up 2 bases and V 3 bases, and 7 bases lay outside the gene matches. The length of the CDR3 is 16 residues. For the CDR3, the DNA is TGTGCCAGCAGCTCGCTTAGCGGGGAAACCTACAATGAGCAGTTCTTC. Translation gives CASSSLSGETYNEQFF.

The chain recombines TRBV4-2 with TRBJ2-5; D ambiguous. CDR1 and CDR2 (germline): LGHNA, YNFKEQ. CDR3 size: 15 residues. The germline V and J ends were trimmed by 0 bases and 1 base, with 9 bases remaining between them. CDR3 loop: CASSQDLLRQETQYF. The DNA of the CDR3 is TGTGCCAGCAGCCAAGATTTACTCCGCCAAGAGACCCAGTACTTC.

V usage is TRBV5-4 and J usage is TRBJ1-6; a possible D gene is TRBD1 (5 bases). V lost 5 bases to trimming and J lost 6 bases, with 6 bases between them. Germline lookup yields CDR1 SGHNT and CDR2 YYREEE (reference sequence). CDR3 length: 12 residues. The CDR3 nucleotides read TGTGCCAGCAGGACAGCTAATTCACCCCTCCACTTT. Its translation is CASRTANSPLHF. Combining the CDR3 with reference TRBV5-4 and TRBJ1-6 gives the whole variable domain ETGVTQSPTHLIKTRGQQVTLRCSSQSGHNTVSWYQQALGQGPQFIFQYYREEENGRGNFPPRFSGLQFPNYSSELNVNALELDDSALYLCASRTANSPLHFGNGTRLTVT.

V usage is TRBV29-1 and J usage is TRBJ1-2, with no clear D. CDR3 length: 12 amino acids. Per the germline V gene, CDR1 is SQVTM and CDR2 is ANQGSEA. V dropped 5 bases and J dropped 3 bases, with 10 bases sitting between them. The CDR3: CSVPVGDYGYTF. For the CDR3, the DNA is TGCAGCGTTCCGGTAGGAGACTATGGCTACACCTTC.

The V gene is TRBV7-2, the J gene TRBJ2-3, with a possible D match to TRBD2 (5 bases). The V gene lost 3 bases and the J gene lost 10 bases, with 14 bases spanning the gap. This CDR3 has 13 amino acids. The germline V gene encodes CDR1 SGHTA and CDR2 FQGNSA. CDR3 sequence (DNA): TGTGCCAGCAGCTTCCCGGACTCCCGGCCGCAGTATTTT. Protein product: CASSFPDSRPQYF. Using reference TRBV7-2 and TRBJ2-3 for the parts outside the CDR3, the full variable domain is GAGVSQSPSNKVTEKGKDVELRCDPISGHTALYWYRQSLGQGLEFLIYFQGNSAPDKSGLPSDRFSAERTGGSVSTLTIQRTQQEDSAVYLCASSFPDSRPQYFGPGTRLTVL.

This clone has just a few counts. The chain links TRBV7-8 to TRBJ1-5; TRBD1 is a possible D gene (5 bases). CDR1 and CDR2 from the germline V gene are SGHVS and FQNEAQ. The V end was cut by 3 bases, the J end by 4 bases, with 13 bases between. CDR3 length: 15 residues. The CDR3 protein is CASSFPSEGNQPQHF. CDR3 nucleotide sequence: TGTGCCAGCAGCTTTCCATCTGAGGGGAATCAGCCCCAGCATTTT. Drawing the rest from reference TRBV7-8 and TRBJ1-5, the complete variable domain is GAGVSQSPRYKVAKRGQDVALRCDPISGHVSLFWYQQALGQGPEFLTYFQNEAQLDKSGLPSDRFFAERPEGSVSTLKIQRTQQEDSAVYLCASSFPSEGNQPQHFGDGTRLSIL.

This clone was observed a handful of times. The genes are TRBV5-1 and TRBJ1-6; the D is unclear. Germline V gene sequence: CDR1 SGHRS, CDR2 YFSETQ. V gave up 4 bases and J gave up 5 bases, with 4 bases separating them. The length of the CDR3 is 12 residues. This CDR3 reads CASSRDNSPLHF. The CDR3, as DNA: TGCGCCAGCAGCCGAGATAATTCACCCCTCCACTTT.

This clone was recorded once. The chain employs TRBV2 and TRBJ1-2; perhaps TRBD1 as D (5 bases). Per germline, CDR1 SNHLY and CDR2 FYNNEI. The CDR3 spans 14 residues. Trimming shortened V by 7 bases and J by 5 bases, and 17 bases separated the two germline ends. The CDR3 DNA reads TGTGCCAGCAATGACAGACAGACAACTTATGGCTACACCTTC. The encoded protein is CASNDRQTTYGYTF.

As to this clone: Other nucleotide sequences in the sample specify the same CDR3. The rearrangement joins TRBV9 to TRBJ2-3; D not certain. CDR1 SGDLS and CDR2 YYNGEE come from the germline V gene. The V and J ends lost 0 bases and 1 base respectively, with 3 bases between them. The CDR3 extends over 13 amino acids. The CDR3 sequence is CASSVGGTDTQYF. DNA of the CDR3: TGTGCCAGCAGCGTAGGGGGCACAGATACGCAGTATTTT.

The chain employs TRBV28 and TRBJ1-6; perhaps TRBD1 as D (5 bases). The length of the CDR3 is 14 residues. V lost 8 bases to trimming and J lost 0 bases, with 8 bases between them. Germline CDR1 is MDHEN and CDR2 is SYDVKM. CDR3 sequence: CASHGGSYNSPLHF. CDR3 nucleotides: TGTGCCAGCCACGGGGGCTCCTATAATTCACCCCTCCACTTT.

To note about this clone: At the DNA level, this CDR3 is encoded by other sequences in the same sample as well. The rearrangement links TRBV7-2 to TRBJ1-5; 9 bases fit TRBD1. The germline gives CDR1 SGHTA, CDR2 FQGNSA. With V trimmed by 2 bases and J by 4 bases, 3 bases remained unmatched. The CDR3 runs to 15 residues. The CDR3 protein is CASSLRTGVNQPQHF. DNA for the CDR3: TGTGCCAGCAGCTTAAGGACAGGGGTGAATCAGCCCCAGCATTTT. Combining the CDR3 with reference TRBV7-2 and TRBJ1-5 gives the whole variable domain GAGVSQSPSNKVTEKGKDVELRCDPISGHTALYWYRQSLGQGLEFLIYFQGNSAPDKSGLPSDRFSAERTGGSVSTLTIQRTQQEDSAVYLCASSLRTGVNQPQHFGDGTRLSIL.

The chain combines TRBV30 with TRBJ2-6; D gene ambiguous. The V gene lost 5 bases and the J gene lost 1 base, with 9 bases spanning the gap. Germline loops: CDR1 GTSNPN, CDR2 SVGIG (reference sequence). The CDR3 loop spans 14 amino acids. The CDR3 DNA sequence: TGTGCCTGGGGCGAAGGGTCTGGGGCCAACGTCCTGACTTTC. Translated: CAWGEGSGANVLTF. The whole variable domain, remainder taken from reference TRBV30 and TRBJ2-6, is SQTIHQWPATLVQPVGSPLSLECTVEGTSNPNLYWYRQAAGRGLQLLFYSVGIGQISSEVPQNLSASRPQDRQFILSSKKLLLSDSGFYLCAWGEGSGANVLTFGAGSRLTVL.

The chain couples TRBV2 to TRBJ1-4; 7 positions match TRBD1. CDR1 is SNHLY and CDR2 is FYNNEI in the germline V gene. CDR3 length: 15 amino acids. V shed 4 bases and J 8 bases; nucleotides not matched to a gene: 10. As DNA, the CDR3 is TGTGCCAGCAGTGGTGACAGGGCTAGCGGGGAAAAACTGTTTTTT. This gives the protein CASSGDRASGEKLFF.

J is TRBJ2-7 and V is TRBV30; perhaps TRBD1 as D (6 bases). V lost 5 bases, J lost 2 bases, and 7 bases lay in between. CDR3 length: 11 amino acids. The germline CDR1 and CDR2 sequences are GTSNPN and SVGIG (reference sequence). The CDR3 loop is CAWGDTYEQYF. CDR3 in DNA: TGTGCCTGGGGGGACACCTACGAGCAGTACTTC.

The gene calls are TRBV25-1 and TRBJ2-5, with a possible D match to TRBD2 (5 bases). Germline V gives CDR1 MGHDK, CDR2 SYGVNS. Deletions cut 1 base from V and 7 bases from J, with 13 bases between. CDR3 length: 14 amino acids. CDR3 sequence reads: CASSESNTRGTQYF. CDR3 nucleotide sequence: TGTGCCAGCAGTGAATCAAATACCCGGGGGACCCAGTACTTC.

This clone occurred a few times. This chain connects TRBV6-6 to TRBJ2-2, with 7 positions matching TRBD1. The germline gives CDR1 MNHNY, CDR2 SVGAGI (reference sequence). With 0 bases clipped from V and 4 bases from J, the junction kept 5 bases outside the gene matches. The CDR3 is made up of 16 amino acids. The CDR3 reads CASSYSGYRGTGELFF. CDR3 nucleotide sequence: TGTGCCAGCAGTTACTCTGGGTACAGGGGCACCGGGGAGCTGTTTTTT.

The chain links TRBV14 to TRBJ2-1; the match to TRBD2 covers 14 bases. The CDR3 covers 16 residues. Germline V gives CDR1 SGHDN, CDR2 FVKESK. V trimming: 4 bases; J trimming: 7 bases; junction bases outside the gene matches: 6. Written as DNA, the CDR3 is TGTGCCAGCAGCCGACGACTAGCGGGGGGGATTAATGAGCAGTTCTTC. Its protein product is CASSRRLAGGINEQFF.

The rearrangement links TRBV27 to TRBJ1-2; 7 bases line up with TRBD1. Per the germline V gene, CDR1 is MNHEY and CDR2 is SMNVEV (reference sequence). The CDR3 extends over 15 amino acids. With 2 bases clipped from V and 3 bases from J, the junction kept 6 bases outside the gene matches. CDR3 sequence: CASSLRVTGDYGYTF. The CDR3, as DNA: TGTGCCAGCAGTTTACGCGTAACAGGGGACTATGGCTACACCTTC.

This clone was observed a handful of times. The CDR3 DNA reads TGCAGCGTTTATGGCGTTCCCGGGGAGCTGTTTTTT. This codes for CSVYGVPGELFF. The rearrangement links TRBV29-1 to TRBJ2-2; D is ambiguous. Germline V gene sequence: CDR1 SQVTM, CDR2 ANQGSEA. V lost 5 bases and J lost 6, with 10 bases in between. The CDR3 covers 12 residues.

This clone has a single count. The sample contains more than one DNA sequence encoding this CDR3. The chain carries TRBV9 and TRBJ2-7; 7 bases are a match to TRBD1. CDR1 and CDR2 (germline): SGDLS, YYNGEE. V gave up 0 bases and J gave up 2 bases; unmatched junction bases: 2. The length of the CDR3 is 14 residues. The CDR3 loop is CASSVEGGPYEQYF. The CDR3 bases are TGTGCCAGCAGCGTAGAAGGGGGCCCCTACGAGCAGTACTTC.

In this sample, this clone turned up a few times. J is TRBJ2-5 and V is TRBV4-1; the match to TRBD1 covers 8 bases. The CDR3 is 12 residues long. CDR1 and CDR2 from the germline V gene are MGHRA and YSYEKL. J lost 8 bases, V lost 4 bases, and 3 bases had no gene match. Written as DNA, the CDR3 is TGCGCCAGCAGCCCGGACAGGGTTACCCAGTACTTC. This encodes CASSPDRVTQYF.

This clone was seen once. This sequence joins TRBV5-1 and TRBJ1-1; TRBD1 is a possible D gene (6 bases). The length of the CDR3 is 14 residues. CDR1 is SGHRS and CDR2 is YFSETQ in the germline V gene. Trimming pared 2 bases from V and 2 bases from J, leaving 10 bases between. CDR3 nucleotides: TGCGCCAGCAGCTTTAACAGGGAAAACACTGAAGCTTTCTTT. It encodes CASSFNRENTEAFF.

J is TRBJ1-5 and V is TRBV29-1, with D possibly being TRBD1 (5 bases). Germline V gene data show CDR1 as SQVTM and CDR2 as ANQGSEA. Deletions cut 4 bases from V and 1 base from J, with 14 bases between. This CDR3 spans 15 amino acids. For the CDR3, the DNA is TGCAGCGTTGTTGTTCGTACAGGCAGCAATCAGCCCCAGCATTTT. This sequence encodes CSVVVRTGSNQPQHF.

A few counts support this clone. The chain couples TRBV27 to TRBJ1-2, with 7 bases lining up with TRBD1. V was clipped by 4 bases and J by 6 bases; unmatched bases: 8. Germline CDR1 is MNHEY and CDR2 is SMNVEV (reference sequence). The CDR3 has 14 residues. The CDR3 DNA is TGTGCCAGCAGTTCCCACTCGGGACAGAATGGCTACACCTTC. Translated: CASSSHSGQNGYTF.

This clone was picked up one time. This chain connects TRBV2 to TRBJ2-7; D gene ambiguous. V lost 7 bases and J lost 2, with 15 bases in between. The CDR3 length is 14 residues. Germline-derived CDR1 and CDR2 are SNHLY and FYNNEI. The CDR3 protein is CASTTSTTPYEQYF. Here the CDR3 DNA reads TGTGCCAGCACAACTTCTACGACCCCCTACGAGCAGTACTTC. The full variable domain, in which reference TRBV2 and TRBJ2-7 provide the parts outside the CDR3, is EPEVTQTPSHQVTQMGQEVILRCVPISNHLYFYWYRQILGQKVEFLVSFYNNEISEKSEIFDDQFSVERPDGSNFTLKIRSTKLEDSAMYFCASTTSTTPYEQYFGPGTRLTVT.

V usage is TRBV29-1 and J usage is TRBJ2-1, with 9 bases fitting TRBD1. The CDR3 consists of 16 residues. Germline loops: CDR1 SQVTM, CDR2 ANQGSEA. Trimming took 0 bases from V and 3 from J; bases not matched to a gene: 6. This CDR3 is CSVEDPGQGFYNEQFF. CDR3 sequence (DNA): TGCAGCGTTGAAGATCCTGGACAGGGGTTCTACAATGAGCAGTTCTTC.

This clone was detected only once. This chain uses TRBV6-5 with TRBJ1-6, with a tentative D call TRBD1 (5 bases). The V gene's germline CDR1 is MNHEY and CDR2 SVGAGI. The V and J ends lost 2 bases and 7 bases respectively, with 9 bases between them. The CDR3 has 14 residues. The CDR3 spells CASSYPNRNSPLHF. The CDR3 bases are TGTGCCAGCAGTTACCCAAACAGGAATTCACCCCTCCACTTT.

V usage is TRBV29-1 and J usage is TRBJ1-1, with a possible D match to TRBD1 (6 bases). The CDR3 spans 12 residues. Germline CDR1 is SQVTM and CDR2 is ANQGSEA. V was shortened by 5 bases and J by 4 bases, with 11 bases between the two germline ends. The chain's CDR3 is CSVQTQGTEAFF. The DNA of the CDR3 is TGCAGCGTTCAAACACAGGGCACTGAAGCTTTCTTT.

This chain links TRBV10-3 with TRBJ1-1; no firm D call. Trimming stripped 4 bases from V and 7 bases from J, with 10 bases between. The CDR3 covers 12 residues. The germline V gene encodes CDR1 ENHRY and CDR2 SYGVKD. The CDR3 DNA sequence: TGTGCCATCAGTGGCTCAGGAGATGAAGCTTTCTTT. This sequence encodes CAISGSGDEAFF.